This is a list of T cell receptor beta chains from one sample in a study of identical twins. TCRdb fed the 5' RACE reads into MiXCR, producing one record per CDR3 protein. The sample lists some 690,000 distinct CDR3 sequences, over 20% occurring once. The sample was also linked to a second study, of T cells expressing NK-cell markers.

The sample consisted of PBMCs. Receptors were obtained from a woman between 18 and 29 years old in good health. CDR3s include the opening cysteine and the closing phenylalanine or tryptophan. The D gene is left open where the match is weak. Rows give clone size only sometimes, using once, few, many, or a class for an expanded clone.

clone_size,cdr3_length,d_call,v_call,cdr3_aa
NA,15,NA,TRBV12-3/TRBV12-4,CASSQTGRGTGELFF
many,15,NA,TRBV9,CASSVLGLGITEQYF
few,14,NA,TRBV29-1,CSVEYRQPSYGYTF
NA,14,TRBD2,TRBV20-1,CSAHGLAGGNEQFF
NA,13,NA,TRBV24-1,CATAPHSNNEQFF
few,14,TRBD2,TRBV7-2,CASSLGGSSDTQYF
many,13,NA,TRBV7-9,CASSLQGAHEQYF
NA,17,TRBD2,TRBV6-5,CATRWELGTSGTDTQYF
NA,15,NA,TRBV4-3,CASSQGNLGTDTQYF
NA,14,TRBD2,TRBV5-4,CASSLGLVQDTQYF
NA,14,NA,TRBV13,CASSLAPRWETQYF
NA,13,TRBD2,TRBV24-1,CATSGVAGNEQFF
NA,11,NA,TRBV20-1,CSAGPEDTQYF
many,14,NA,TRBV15,CATSRDRMNTEAFF
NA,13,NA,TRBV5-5,CASSGDGYNEQFF
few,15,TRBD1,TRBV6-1,CASSEGTGGAGEAFF
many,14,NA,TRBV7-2,CASSLMQGSQKLFF
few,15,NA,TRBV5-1,CASSLEGANTGELFF
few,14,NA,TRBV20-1,CSATPGSHYNEQFF
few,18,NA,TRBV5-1,CASSLVWGGGLAKNIQYF
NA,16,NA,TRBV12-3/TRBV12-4,CASSVGPVSSYNEQFF